One sample yielded the 9 T cell receptor beta chains listed below, sequenced in a study of regulatory T cells in long-lasting Graves disease. Regarding time point: newly diagnosed GD, antithyroid drugs for less than 3 months. PBMCs provided the RNA from which the TCR library was made. Building of the TCR beta libraries involved iRepertoire HTBI primers and Arm-PCR of CDR3 regions. TCRdb passed the multiplex PCR reads through MiXCR, listing each CDR3 protein once. The sample has approximately 400,000 distinct CDR3 sequences; 15% are singletons. This same sample was also taken into another study, of T cells in Graves' hyperthyroidism and ophthalmopathy.

The sequences come from peripheral blood mononuclear cells (PBMCs), collected at new diagnosis, from a patient treated with antithyroid drugs. The source of these receptors is a woman between 40 and 50 years old with Graves disease.

This chain uses TRBV15 with TRBJ2-3; D gene uncertain. In germline, CDR1 is LNHNV, CDR2 YYDKDF (reference sequence). The CDR3 has 15 residues. Deletions cut 0 bases from V and 2 bases from J, with 9 bases between. CDR3 bases: TGTGCCACCAGCAGAGATGGGGATTACACAGATACGCAGTATTTT. Protein product: CATSRDGDYTDTQYF.

This clonotype showed up many times. This chain joins TRBV12-3 or TRBV12-4 and TRBJ2-2; perhaps TRBD1 as D (8 bases). Trimming cost V 2 bases and J 3 bases, with 22 bases left between them. This CDR3 comprises 19 residues. The CDR3 coding sequence is TGTGCCAGCAGTTTAATCCCCGGACAGGGAGGGTTCTACACCGGGGAGCTGTTTTTT. Its translation is CASSLIPGQGGFYTGELFF.

This clonotype has a count of ten or more. V gene TRBV19 combines with J gene TRBJ2-3; D remains unclear. Germline V CDR1 and CDR2: LNHDA, SQIVND (reference sequence). The germline V and J ends were trimmed by 1 base and 0 bases, with 8 bases remaining between them. This CDR3 has 15 amino acids. CDR3 protein: CASSIVGRSTDTQYF. The CDR3 DNA is TGTGCCAGTAGTATAGTTGGCAGAAGCACAGATACGCAGTATTTT.

This clonotype has a handful of counts. The CDR3: CATSRDYGVRAKNIQYF. CDR3 nucleotides: TGTGCCACCAGCAGAGATTATGGGGTCCGAGCCAAAAACATTCAGTACTTC. The chain recombines TRBV15 with TRBJ2-4; D is uncertain. The germline V gene has CDR1 LNHNV and CDR2 YYDKDF (reference sequence). The V and J ends lost 0 bases and 0 bases respectively, with 12 bases between them. The CDR3 length is 17 residues. The whole variable domain, remainder taken from reference TRBV15 and TRBJ2-4, is DAMVIQNPRYQVTQFGKPVTLSCSQTLNHNVMYWYQQKSSQAPKLLFHYYDKDFNNEADTPDNFQSRRPNTSFCFLDIRSPGLGDTAMYLCATSRDYGVRAKNIQYFGAGTRLSVL.

In its sample, this clonotype was seen a few times. The rearrangement joins TRBV19 to TRBJ1-2; 10 bases are shared with TRBD1. The CDR3 contains 15 residues. V was clipped by 4 bases and J by 5 bases; unmatched bases: 7. The germline V gene encodes CDR1 LNHDA and CDR2 SQIVND (reference sequence). The CDR3 nucleotides are TGTGCCAGTAGTACTACCGGGACAGGGGTTTATGGCTACACCTTC. Translated: CASSTTGTGVYGYTF.

This clonotype was recorded at least ten times. This chain uses TRBV7-3 with TRBJ2-5; D remains unclear. The CDR3 loop spans 13 amino acids. CDR1 SGHTA and CDR2 FQGTGA come from the germline V gene. V lost 3 bases and J 5 bases, leaving 10 bases between the germline ends. The CDR3 DNA reads as TGTGCCAGCAGCTTTCAAGCCACCGAGACCCAGTACTTC. Amino acids: CASSFQATETQYF.

The chain carries TRBV7-9 and TRBJ2-6, with D unclear. With 0 bases removed from V and 1 base from J, the gap between germline ends came to 7 bases. The CDR3 totals 16 residues. Germline-derived CDR1 and CDR2 are SEHNR and FQNEAQ (reference sequence). The CDR3 region has the DNA TGTGCCAGCAGCTTAGCGCTTAGTTCTGGGGCCAACGTCCTGACTTTC. This sequence encodes CASSLALSSGANVLTF.

This clonotype was seen at least ten times. In DNA form, the CDR3 reads TGTGCCAGCAATCCGGACAGGGATTCAGATACGCAGTATTTT. Its protein product is CASNPDRDSDTQYF. The V gene is TRBV2, the J gene TRBJ2-3, with TRBD1 matching 8 bases. Germline V gene data show CDR1 as SNHLY and CDR2 as FYNNEI. The CDR3 has 14 amino acids. The ends lost 7 bases at V and 4 bases at J; junction bases unmatched: 7.

The chain has TRBV6-5 and TRBJ1-1; D is possibly TRBD1 (6 bases). The V gene lost 2 bases and the J gene lost 5 bases, with 12 bases spanning the gap. Germline V gives CDR1 MNHEY, CDR2 SVGAGI. CDR3 length: 14 amino acids. CDR3 nucleotides: TGTGCCAGCAGTTACAGGGGGAGAGAGACTGAAGCTTTCTTT. This encodes CASSYRGRETEAFF.